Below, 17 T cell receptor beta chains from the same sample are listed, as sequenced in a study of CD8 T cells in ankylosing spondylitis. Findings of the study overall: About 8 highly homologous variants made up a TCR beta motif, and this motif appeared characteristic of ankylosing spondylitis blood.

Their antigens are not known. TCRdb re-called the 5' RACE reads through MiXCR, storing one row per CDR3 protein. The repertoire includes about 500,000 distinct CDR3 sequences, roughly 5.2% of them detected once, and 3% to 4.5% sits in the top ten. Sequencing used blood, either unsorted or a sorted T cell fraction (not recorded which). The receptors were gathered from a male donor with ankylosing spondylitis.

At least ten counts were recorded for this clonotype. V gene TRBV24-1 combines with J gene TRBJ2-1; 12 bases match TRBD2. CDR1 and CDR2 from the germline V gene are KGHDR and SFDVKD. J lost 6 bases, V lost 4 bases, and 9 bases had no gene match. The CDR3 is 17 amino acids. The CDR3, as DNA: TGTGCCACCAGTGAAACTACCGGGACTAGCGGGTTCAATGAGCAGTTCTTC. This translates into CATSETTGTSGFNEQFF.

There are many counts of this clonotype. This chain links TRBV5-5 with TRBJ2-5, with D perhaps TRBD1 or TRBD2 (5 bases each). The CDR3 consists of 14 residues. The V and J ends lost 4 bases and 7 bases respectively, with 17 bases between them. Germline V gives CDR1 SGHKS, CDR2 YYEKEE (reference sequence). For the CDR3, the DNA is TGTGCCAGCAGCCCGGGACCCCGCGTCGGGACCCAGTACTTC. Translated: CASSPGPRVGTQYF.

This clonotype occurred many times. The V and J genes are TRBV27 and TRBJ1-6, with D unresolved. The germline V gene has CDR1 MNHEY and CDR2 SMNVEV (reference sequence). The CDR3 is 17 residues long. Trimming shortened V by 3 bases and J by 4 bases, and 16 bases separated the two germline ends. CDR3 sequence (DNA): TGTGCCAGCAGTTTTCGGTCTTCGCCAGAGTATAATTCACCCCTCCACTTT. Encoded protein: CASSFRSSPEYNSPLHF.

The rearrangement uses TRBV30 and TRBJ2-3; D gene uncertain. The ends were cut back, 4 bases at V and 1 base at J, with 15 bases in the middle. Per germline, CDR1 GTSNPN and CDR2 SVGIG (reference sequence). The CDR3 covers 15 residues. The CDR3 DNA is TGTGCCTGGACCCTAGGAGAGATCGGCACAGATACGCAGTATTTT. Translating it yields CAWTLGEIGTDTQYF.

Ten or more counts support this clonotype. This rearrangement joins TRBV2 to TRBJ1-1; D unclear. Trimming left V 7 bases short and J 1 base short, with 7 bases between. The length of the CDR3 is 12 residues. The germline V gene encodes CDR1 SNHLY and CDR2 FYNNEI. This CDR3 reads CASTEGNTEAFF. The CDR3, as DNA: TGTGCCAGCACCGAGGGGAACACTGAAGCTTTCTTT.

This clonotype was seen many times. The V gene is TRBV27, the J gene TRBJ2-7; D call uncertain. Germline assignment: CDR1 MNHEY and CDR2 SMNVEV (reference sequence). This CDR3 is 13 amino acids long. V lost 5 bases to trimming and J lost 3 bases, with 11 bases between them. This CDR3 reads CASSPSRVYEQYF. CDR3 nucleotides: TGTGCCAGCAGTCCCTCGAGAGTCTACGAGCAGTACTTC.

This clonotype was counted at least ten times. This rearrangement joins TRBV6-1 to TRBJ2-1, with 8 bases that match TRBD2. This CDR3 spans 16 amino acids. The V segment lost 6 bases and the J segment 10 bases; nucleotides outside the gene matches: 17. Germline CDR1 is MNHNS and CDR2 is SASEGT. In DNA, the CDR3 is TGTGCCAGCAGCCCAGAGCTAGCGGGCGTCCTTGGGGAGCAGTTCTTC. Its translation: CASSPELAGVLGEQFF.

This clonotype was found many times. The CDR3 protein is CASSLGQGTNYGYTF. The CDR3 nucleotides read TGTGCCAGCAGCTTGGGACAGGGCACTAACTATGGCTACACCTTC. The chain is built from TRBV7-2 and TRBJ1-2; 9 bases align to TRBD1. Germline trimming cut 3 bases from V and 0 bases from J; bases unmatched to any gene: 2. The CDR3 covers 15 residues. Germline assignment: CDR1 SGHTA and CDR2 FQGNSA. Looking up the rest from reference TRBV7-2 and TRBJ1-2 gives the full variable domain: GAGVSQSPSNKVTEKGKDVELRCDPISGHTALYWYRQSLGQGLEFLIYFQGNSAPDKSGLPSDRFSAERTGGSVSTLTIQRTQQEDSAVYLCASSLGQGTNYGYTFGSGTRLTVV.

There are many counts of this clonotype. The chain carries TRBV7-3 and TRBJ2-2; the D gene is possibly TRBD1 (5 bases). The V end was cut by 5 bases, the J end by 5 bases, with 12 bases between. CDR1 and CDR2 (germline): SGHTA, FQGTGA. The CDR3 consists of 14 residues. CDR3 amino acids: CASSPQGWTGELFF. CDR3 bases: TGTGCCAGCAGCCCTCAGGGCTGGACCGGGGAGCTGTTTTTT.

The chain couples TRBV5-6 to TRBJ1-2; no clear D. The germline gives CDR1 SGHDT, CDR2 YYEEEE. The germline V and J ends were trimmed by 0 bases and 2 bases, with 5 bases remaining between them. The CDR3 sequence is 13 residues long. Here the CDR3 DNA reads TGTGCCAGCAGCTTGGGGCACAACTATGGCTACACCTTC. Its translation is CASSLGHNYGYTF.

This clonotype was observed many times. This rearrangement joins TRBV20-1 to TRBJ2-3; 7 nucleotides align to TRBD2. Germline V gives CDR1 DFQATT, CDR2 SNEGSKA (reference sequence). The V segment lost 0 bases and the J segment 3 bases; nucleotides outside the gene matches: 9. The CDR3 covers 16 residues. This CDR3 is CSARDHSGRVTDTQYF. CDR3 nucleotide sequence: TGCAGTGCTAGAGATCATAGTGGGAGGGTAACAGATACGCAGTATTTT.

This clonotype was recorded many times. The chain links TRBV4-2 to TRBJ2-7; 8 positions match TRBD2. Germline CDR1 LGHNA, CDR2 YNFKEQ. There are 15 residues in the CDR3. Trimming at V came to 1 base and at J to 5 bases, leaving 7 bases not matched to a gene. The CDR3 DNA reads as TGTGCCAGCAGCCAAGGCACCGGGACTAGAGACGAGCAGTACTTC. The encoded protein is CASSQGTGTRDEQYF.

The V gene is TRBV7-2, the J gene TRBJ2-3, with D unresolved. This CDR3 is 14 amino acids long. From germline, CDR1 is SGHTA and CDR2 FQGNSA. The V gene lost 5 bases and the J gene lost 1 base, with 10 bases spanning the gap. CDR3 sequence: CASSGRLGTDTQYF. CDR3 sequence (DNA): TGTGCCAGCAGCGGTCGGCTCGGCACAGATACGCAGTATTTT.

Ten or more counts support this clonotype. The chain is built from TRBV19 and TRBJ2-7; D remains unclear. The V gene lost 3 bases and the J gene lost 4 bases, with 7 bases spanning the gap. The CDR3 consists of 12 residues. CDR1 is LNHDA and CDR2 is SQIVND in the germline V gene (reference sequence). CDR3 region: CASSISGYEQYF. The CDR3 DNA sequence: TGTGCCAGTAGTATTTCGGGTTACGAGCAGTACTTC.

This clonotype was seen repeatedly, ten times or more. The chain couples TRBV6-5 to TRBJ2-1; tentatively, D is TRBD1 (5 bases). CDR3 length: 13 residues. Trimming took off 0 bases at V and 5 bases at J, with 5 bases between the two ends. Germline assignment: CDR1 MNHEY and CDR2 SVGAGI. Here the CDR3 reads CASSYSTDNEQFF. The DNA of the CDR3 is TGTGCCAGCAGTTACTCGACAGACAATGAGCAGTTCTTC.

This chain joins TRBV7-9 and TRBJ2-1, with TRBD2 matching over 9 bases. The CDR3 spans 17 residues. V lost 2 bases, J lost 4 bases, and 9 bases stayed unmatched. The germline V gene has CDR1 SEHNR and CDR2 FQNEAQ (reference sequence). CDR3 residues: CASSLSELAGPYNEQFF. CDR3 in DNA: TGTGCCAGCAGCTTATCGGAACTAGCGGGTCCATACAATGAGCAGTTCTTC.

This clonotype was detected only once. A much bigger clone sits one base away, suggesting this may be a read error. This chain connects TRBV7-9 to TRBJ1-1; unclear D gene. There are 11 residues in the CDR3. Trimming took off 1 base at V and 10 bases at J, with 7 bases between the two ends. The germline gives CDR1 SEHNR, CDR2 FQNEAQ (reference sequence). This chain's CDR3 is CASSLGALAFF. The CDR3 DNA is TGTGCCAGCAGCTTAGGGGCTTTAGCTTTCTTT. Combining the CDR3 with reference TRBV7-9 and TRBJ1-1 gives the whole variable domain DTGVSQNPRHKITKRGQNVTFRCDPISEHNRLYWYRQTLGQGPEFLTYFQNEAQLEKSRLLSDRFSAERPKGSFSTLEIQRTEQGDSAMYLCASSLGALAFFGQGTRLTVV.